This is a list of T cell receptor beta chains from one sample in a study of blood T cell repertoires in COVID-19. Only in-frame clones appear in the TCRdb table, and some are missing; sequencing was by immunoSEQ multiplex PCR. The sample comprises 300,000 to 400,000 clones, over 70% of which are singletons, and under 3% rests with the top ten. The sample was peripheral blood. These receptors came from a young man with active or convalescent COVID-19. The CDR3 runs from the conserved cysteine through the conserved F or W. A D gene is named only where the DNA matches it firmly. Size is omitted from some rows. Given values are once, few, many or a class for expanded clones.

d_call,v_call,clone_size,j_call,cdr3_length,cdr3_nt,cdr3_aa
TRBD2,TRBV6-6,NA,TRBJ2-1,19,TGTGCCAGCAGTCCAAGGACTAGCGGGAGGTGGCTGACCTACAATGAGCAGTTCTTC,CASSPRTSGRWLTYNEQFF
NA,TRBV10-2,NA,TRBJ2-2,15,TGCGCCAGCAGCCCCCCAGATACTACCACCGGGGAGCTGTTTTTT,CASSPPDTTTGELFF
NA,TRBV27,NA,TRBJ1-1,13,TGTGCCAGCAGTCCAGGGGTGGGCGCTGAAGCTTTCTTT,CASSPGVGAEAFF
NA,TRBV6-6,few,TRBJ1-4,15,TGTGCCAGCACGAAGGTTGGGCGGGCTAATGAAAAACTGTTTTTT,CASTKVGRANEKLFF
NA,TRBV27,NA,TRBJ2-1,13,TGTGCCAGCAGTCAGGACTTAAACAATGAGCAGTTCTTC,CASSQDLNNEQFF
NA,TRBV6-1,NA,TRBJ2-6,15,TGTGCCAGCAGTGACGAGTTCTCTGGGGCCAACGTCCTGACTTTC,CASSDEFSGANVLTF
NA,TRBV30,NA,TRBJ1-6,11,TGTGCCTGGAGCCCGGGATCACCCCTCCACTTT,CAWSPGSPLHF
NA,TRBV7-3,NA,TRBJ1-3,16,TGTGCCAGCAGCTCGGTTGGGGGCTCAACTGGAAACACCATATATTTT,CASSSVGGSTGNTIYF
NA,TRBV30,NA,TRBJ1-6,12,TGTGCCTGGAGTAGCGGAGATTCACCCCTCCACTTT,CAWSSGDSPLHF
TRBD1,TRBV19,NA,TRBJ2-5,13,TGTGCCAGTAGCAGGGACAGGGAGGAGACCCAGTACTTC,CASSRDREETQYF
NA,TRBV4-1,NA,TRBJ2-3,16,TGCGCCAGCAGCCAAGTCGGGAGCGCCCGCACAGATACGCAGTATTTT,CASSQVGSARTDTQYF
TRBD1,TRBV7-2,NA,TRBJ1-1,14,TGTGCCAGCAGCTTTGACAGGGCGGGCACTGAAGCTTTCTTT,CASSFDRAGTEAFF
NA,TRBV5-1,NA,TRBJ2-7,14,TGCGCCAGCAGCTTGGCACACCGCTCCTACGAGCAGTACTTC,CASSLAHRSYEQYF
TRBD1,TRBV5-6,NA,TRBJ1-1,14,TGTGCCAGCAGCGACCCAGGGGGCGAGGGTGAAGCTTTCTTT,CASSDPGGEGEAFF
NA,TRBV7-9,NA,TRBJ1-1,10,TGTGCCAGCGGGGGGACTGAAGCTTTCTTT,CASGGTEAFF
NA,TRBV27,NA,TRBJ2-3,13,TGTGCCAGCAGCGTCAGGGCCGCAGATACGCAGTATTTT,CASSVRAADTQYF
TRBD1,TRBV15,NA,TRBJ2-7,15,TGTGCCACCAGCAGAGGCCGGGACAGGGGTTACGAGCAGTACTTC,CATSRGRDRGYEQYF
NA,TRBV27,NA,TRBJ1-3,16,TGTGCCAGCAGGGGTTACGGCAGGGGTTCTGGAAACACCATATATTTT,CASRGYGRGSGNTIYF
NA,TRBV6-5,NA,TRBJ2-1,15,TGTGCCAGCAGTTACTGGGGGGAAGGGTACAATGAGCAGTTCTTC,CASSYWGEGYNEQFF
NA,TRBV7-6,NA,TRBJ2-3,15,TGTGCCAGCAGCCCATATCCACCATCAGGAGATACGCAGTATTTT,CASSPYPPSGDTQYF
NA,TRBV7-8,NA,TRBJ2-1,12,TGTGCCAGCAGCTTAGCGAGCAATGAGCAGTTCTTC,CASSLASNEQFF
TRBD1,TRBV6-5,NA,TRBJ1-5,14,TGTGCCAGCAGTTACTATCAGGGGGATCAGCCCCAGCATTTT,CASSYYQGDQPQHF
NA,TRBV5-1,NA,TRBJ2-2,14,TGCGCCAGCCGACCGACGGCGGGCACCGGGGAGCTGTTTTTT,CASRPTAGTGELFF
TRBD1,TRBV28,NA,TRBJ2-1,15,TGTGCCAGCGGGTCCGGGACAGGGGACTACAATGAGCAGTTCTTC,CASGSGTGDYNEQFF
NA,TRBV30,NA,TRBJ1-3,13,TGTGCCTGGGACGAAGTCCGGGGAAACACCATATATTTT,CAWDEVRGNTIYF
NA,TRBV27,NA,TRBJ1-1,13,TGTGCCAGCAGTATACAGGTGAACACTGAAGCTTTCTTT,CASSIQVNTEAFF
TRBD2,TRBV13,NA,TRBJ2-1,15,TGTGCCAGCAGCGGGTCTAGCGGGAGTTACAATGAGCAGTTCTTC,CASSGSSGSYNEQFF
NA,TRBV7-3,NA,TRBJ2-7,14,TGTGCCAGCAGCTTATTTGGCAGGGCCAACGAGCAGTACTTC,CASSLFGRANEQYF
TRBD1,TRBV9,NA,TRBJ1-2,15,TGTGCCAGCAGCACTAGGACAGGGGGCTGGTTAAGCTACACCTTC,CASSTRTGGWLSYTF
NA,TRBV6-5,NA,TRBJ1-3,14,TGTGCCAGCGGGGGCGCGTCTAACGGAAACACCATATATTTT,CASGGASNGNTIYF
TRBD1,TRBV19,NA,TRBJ2-1,15,TGTGCCAGTTCCATCCCAGGCAGGGGGAACAATGAGCAGTTCTTC,CASSIPGRGNNEQFF
TRBD1,TRBV7-3,NA,TRBJ1-4,16,TGTGCCAGCAGCTTAGGTCGGCGACAGGGGGCAAGGAAACTGTTTTTT,CASSLGRRQGARKLFF
NA,TRBV29-1,NA,TRBJ2-1,15,TGCAGCGTTGAAGAGATAGACGGGTCCTACAATGAGCAGTTCTTC,CSVEEIDGSYNEQFF
TRBD1,TRBV19,NA,TRBJ1-6,16,TGTGCCAGTAGTATAGGGACAGGCCGGCGTAATTCACCCCTCCACTTT,CASSIGTGRRNSPLHF
NA,TRBV12-3/TRBV12-4,NA,TRBJ2-7,13,TGTGCCAGCAGCAGGGACACTTCCTACGAGCAGTACTTC,CASSRDTSYEQYF
NA,TRBV11-3,NA,TRBJ2-3,13,TGTGCCAGCGAGGGCCCCCCCACAGATACGCAGTATTTT,CASEGPPTDTQYF
NA,TRBV27,NA,TRBJ1-6,14,TGTGCCAGCAGCCCGACAGACAGTAATTCACCCCTCCACTTT,CASSPTDSNSPLHF
TRBD2,TRBV7-8,once,TRBJ2-2,16,TGTGCCAGCAGCTTCGGGTTGCTAGCGGTGATCGGGGAGCTGTTTTTT,CASSFGLLAVIGELFF
NA,TRBV11-2,medium-sized,TRBJ1-1,13,TGTGCCAGCAGCTTAGGGGTCGTCGGGGGAGCTTTCTTT,CASSLGVVGGAFF
TRBD1,TRBV24-1,NA,TRBJ2-3,16,TGTGCCACCAGTGATTTGAGGGACAGGGAGGCAGATACGCAGTATTTT,CATSDLRDREADTQYF
TRBD1,TRBV18,NA,TRBJ1-5,16,TGTGCCAGCTCACCCCTCGACAGGGGGCTTGGTCAGCCCCAGCATTTT,CASSPLDRGLGQPQHF
NA,TRBV20-1,NA,TRBJ2-1,14,TGCAGTGCTAGTCTGCCTAGCCTGTACGACGAGCAGTTCTTC,CSASLPSLYDEQFF
NA,TRBV4-1,NA,TRBJ1-6,17,TGCGCCAGCAGCCGGGACACATCTAGCTCCTATAATTCACCCCTCCACTTT,CASSRDTSSSYNSPLHF
TRBD1,TRBV24-1,NA,TRBJ2-7,14,TGTGCCACCAGTGATTGGGACAGCCCCTACGAGCAGTACTTC,CATSDWDSPYEQYF
NA,TRBV11-2,NA,TRBJ2-1,13,TGTGCCAGCAGCGGTCTGGGTAGCCGTGAGCAGTTCTTC,CASSGLGSREQFF
NA,TRBV15,NA,TRBJ1-1,15,TGTGCCACTTCCCCTCCCCTAGTCCGAGACACTGAAGCTTTCTTT,CATSPPLVRDTEAFF
NA,TRBV4-3,NA,TRBJ1-5,14,TGCGCCAGCAGCCAAGAGCGGAGCAATCAGCCCCAGCATTTT,CASSQERSNQPQHF
NA,TRBV11-1,NA,TRBJ2-3,16,TGTGCCAGCAGCTTAGCGCTTGGCGGGGCGGGGGATACGCAGTATTTT,CASSLALGGAGDTQYF
NA,TRBV3-1/TRBV3-2,NA,TRBJ1-5,14,TGTGCCAGCAGCCCCACTTCGAGCAATCAGCCCCAGCATTTT,CASSPTSSNQPQHF
TRBD1,TRBV7-3,NA,TRBJ1-1,14,TGTGCCAGCAGCTTGCATCAGGGGGGCACTGAAGCTTTCTTT,CASSLHQGGTEAFF